This TCR beta chain was profiled in a study of identical twins. There were only healthy Caucasians among the donors. TCRdb fed the 5' RACE reads into MiXCR, producing one record per CDR3 protein. The sample yields approximately 1.8 million distinct CDR3 sequences, about 30% seen once. CDR3 length equals 15 residues. V lost 5 bases to trimming and J lost 2 bases; unmatched junction nucleotides: 7. Germline-derived CDR1 and CDR2 are SGHTA and FQGNSA. This rearrangement joins TRBV7-2 to TRBJ2-7; 9 bases agree with TRBD1. Sequenced: cord blood. The origin of this receptor is a newborn girl in good health. This CDR3 is CASSPGTGWTYEQYF. The CDR3 nucleotides read TGTGCCAGCAGCCCAGGGACAGGGTGGACCTACGAGCAGTACTTC.